These 9 T cell receptor beta chains were sequenced from one sample in a study of T-cell memory formation after mild COVID-19. From the 5' RACE reads, TCRdb called clonotypes with MiXCR, one entry per CDR3 protein. The top ten clones hold 22% of a sample with around 300,000 distinct CDR3 sequences, 7% to 10% of them seen once. The sequenced sample was PBMCs or a T cell subset sorted from them (not recorded which). The source of these receptors is a young man who had mild COVID-19 (a few samples of this study predate the infection). Cell type and time point are not known.

There are a few counts of this clonotype. V is TRBV28 and J is TRBJ2-7; a weak D match, TRBD1 (6 bases). V was shortened by 6 bases and J by 5 bases, with 20 bases between the two germline ends. The CDR3 runs 15 residues. Germline V gene sequence: CDR1 MDHEN, CDR2 SYDVKM. The chain's CDR3 is CASSSPGTGTDEQYV. CDR3 nucleotides: TGTGCCAGCAGCTCCCCCGGCACAGGGACCGACGAGCAGTACGTC.

This clonotype was seen only a few times. The V call is TRBV7-9, the J call TRBJ2-3; a possible D gene is TRBD1 (6 bases). The ends were cut back, 1 base at V and 9 bases at J, with 11 bases in the middle. This CDR3 spans 13 amino acids. Germline CDR1 reads SEHNR; CDR2 reads FQNEAQ (reference sequence). CDR3 sequence: CASSLGGQRTQYF. Here the CDR3 DNA reads TGTGCCAGCAGCTTAGGAGGACAGAGGACGCAGTATTTT.

J is TRBJ2-3 and V is TRBV7-3; D possibly corresponds to TRBD2 (7 bases). This CDR3 spans 16 amino acids. Deletions cut 4 bases from V and 4 bases from J, with 18 bases between. CDR1 is SGHTA and CDR2 is FQGTGA in the germline V gene. The CDR3 region has the DNA TGTGCCAGCAGCTACCGAAGGGGGGAGGGATCAGATACGCAGTATTTT. Its protein is CASSYRRGEGSDTQYF.

The rearrangement uses TRBV4-3 and TRBJ1-5; 8 positions match TRBD1. This CDR3 has 16 residues. V lost 2 bases and J lost 1; bases outside the gene matches: 4. Germline CDR1 reads LGHNA; CDR2 reads YSLEER. The CDR3 DNA follows: TGCGCCAGCAGCCAATCATACAGGGGGAGCAATCAGCCCCAGCATTTT. Its protein product is CASSQSYRGSNQPQHF.

This clonotype was counted at least ten times. V usage is TRBV6-2 or TRBV6-3 and J usage is TRBJ2-3, with D uncertain. The CDR3 has 12 amino acids. The V gene lost 5 bases and the J gene lost 2 bases, with 5 bases spanning the gap. From germline, CDR1 is MNHEY and CDR2 SVGEGT. CDR3 protein: CASSTLTDTQYF. In DNA, the CDR3 is TGTGCCAGCAGTACTCTCACAGATACGCAGTATTTT.

This clonotype was seen ten or more times. This rearrangement joins TRBV7-2 to TRBJ2-6; TRBD1 matches 9 bases. The CDR3 totals 17 residues. Germline V gene sequence: CDR1 SGHTA, CDR2 FQGNSA. V lost 5 bases to trimming and J lost 8 bases; unmatched junction nucleotides: 13. Written as DNA, the CDR3 is TGTGCCAGCAGCAGACAGACAGGGGGTGGAACCACCAACGTCCTGACTTTC. This encodes CASSRQTGGGTTNVLTF.

The chain employs TRBV3-1 and TRBJ2-7; D is possibly TRBD2 (6 bases). Per the germline V gene, CDR1 is LGHDT and CDR2 is YNNKEL (reference sequence). V was cut by 2 bases and J by 4 bases, with 9 bases left in between. This CDR3 has 13 amino acids. This CDR3 reads CASSQSGRYEQYF. DNA for the CDR3: TGTGCCAGCAGCCAATCGGGGAGGTACGAGCAGTACTTC.

This clonotype has only a few counts. The chain links TRBV4-1 to TRBJ2-2; D is uncertain. Germline V lookup: CDR1 MGHRA, CDR2 YSYEKL. This CDR3 comprises 15 residues. The V and J ends lost 1 base and 5 bases respectively, with 11 bases between them. The CDR3 region is CASSQVLFGTGELFF. The CDR3 nucleotides are TGCGCCAGCAGCCAAGTCCTTTTTGGGACCGGGGAGCTGTTTTTT.

The rearrangement links TRBV6-5 to TRBJ2-5, with D perhaps matching TRBD2 (6 bases). Between the trimmed V and J ends, which lost 4 bases and 0 bases, there was a span of 9 bases. This CDR3 region has 14 residues. CDR1 and CDR2 (germline): MNHEY, SVGAGI. This chain's CDR3 is CASSSRGYQETQYF. CDR3 DNA sequence: TGTGCCAGCAGTTCCCGGGGGTACCAAGAGACCCAGTACTTC.